Reported below is one T cell receptor (beta chain). The data stem from a study of shared clonotypes between healthy human individuals. Assay: immunoSEQ multiplex PCR; the TCRdb copy retains only in-frame clones and omits some. The sample comprises around 1.5 million clones, approximately 98% of which are singletons, and roughly 0.4% rests with the top ten. The CDR3 is 11 residues long. V gave up 6 bases and J gave up 9 bases, with 9 bases separating them. The germline V gene encodes CDR1 MDHEN and CDR2 SYDVKM. This receptor was identified in a man aged 25-45 years in good health. Sequenced material: naive CD4+ T cells sorted from blood. Subset denoted: CD45RA+ positively selected. The chain links TRBV28 to TRBJ1-5; no clear D. In DNA, the CDR3 is TGTGCCAGCAGCACAGCGGTGCCCCAGCATTTT. Residues: CASSTAVPQHF.